These T cell receptor beta chains were read from a single sample in a study of blood T cell repertoires in COVID-19. Generated by immunoSEQ multiplex PCR, the TCRdb table keeps only in-frame clones and is missing some. The sample records fewer than 120,000 clones, 87% being singletons. The sample was peripheral blood. The receptors here all came from a human donor in a cohort sampled during active COVID-19. The CDR3 runs from the conserved cysteine through the conserved F or W. The D gene is left open where the match is weak.

d_gene: NA; len: 13; j_gene: TRBJ2-7; v_gene: TRBV28; CDR3nt: TGTGCCAGCAAGGGGCAGGGAAACTACGAGCAGTACTTC; CDR3aa: CASKGQGNYEQYF
d_gene: NA; len: 19; j_gene: TRBJ1-6; v_gene: TRBV4-1; CDR3nt: TGCGCCAGCAGCCAAGCGACAGTCCCTCTAAGCTCCTATAATTCACCCCTCCACTTT; CDR3aa: CASSQATVPLSSYNSPLHF
d_gene: NA; len: 15; j_gene: TRBJ2-7; v_gene: TRBV25-1; CDR3nt: TGTGCCAGCAGTGGGTCCGGGACACAACTATACGAGCAGTACTTC; CDR3aa: CASSGSGTQLYEQYF
d_gene: TRBD1; len: 11; j_gene: TRBJ1-1; v_gene: TRBV29-1; CDR3nt: TGCAGCGGGGGGGGACAGACTGAAGCTTTCTTT; CDR3aa: CSGGGQTEAFF
d_gene: TRBD1; len: 15; j_gene: TRBJ2-1; v_gene: TRBV18; CDR3nt: TGTGCCAGCTCACCCGGACAGGGCTCCTACAATGAGCAGTTCTTC; CDR3aa: CASSPGQGSYNEQFF
d_gene: NA; len: 14; j_gene: TRBJ1-3; v_gene: TRBV19; CDR3nt: TGTGCCAGTAGTAGGAGGGACTCTGGAAACACCATATATTTT; CDR3aa: CASSRRDSGNTIYF
d_gene: NA; len: 14; j_gene: TRBJ1-2; v_gene: TRBV6-2/TRBV6-3; CDR3nt: TGTGCCAGCAGTCAACCGCGGGTTACCTATGGCTACACCTTC; CDR3aa: CASSQPRVTYGYTF
d_gene: NA; len: 14; j_gene: TRBJ2-5; v_gene: TRBV10-1; CDR3nt: TGCGCCAGCAGTGAGGGGACTGCGCCGGGGACCCAGTACTTC; CDR3aa: CASSEGTAPGTQYF
d_gene: NA; len: 15; j_gene: TRBJ2-4; v_gene: TRBV7-2; CDR3nt: TGTGCCAGCAGCTTAGGAGATATAGCCAAAAACATTCAGTACTTC; CDR3aa: CASSLGDIAKNIQYF
d_gene: NA; len: 13; j_gene: TRBJ1-2; v_gene: TRBV28; CDR3nt: TGTGCCAGCAGTCAGGCCCCGATATATGGCTACACCTTC; CDR3aa: CASSQAPIYGYTF
d_gene: NA; len: 15; j_gene: TRBJ1-4; v_gene: TRBV15; CDR3nt: TGTGCCACCAGCAAGGCTACAGGATCAAATGAAAAACTGTTTTTT; CDR3aa: CATSKATGSNEKLFF